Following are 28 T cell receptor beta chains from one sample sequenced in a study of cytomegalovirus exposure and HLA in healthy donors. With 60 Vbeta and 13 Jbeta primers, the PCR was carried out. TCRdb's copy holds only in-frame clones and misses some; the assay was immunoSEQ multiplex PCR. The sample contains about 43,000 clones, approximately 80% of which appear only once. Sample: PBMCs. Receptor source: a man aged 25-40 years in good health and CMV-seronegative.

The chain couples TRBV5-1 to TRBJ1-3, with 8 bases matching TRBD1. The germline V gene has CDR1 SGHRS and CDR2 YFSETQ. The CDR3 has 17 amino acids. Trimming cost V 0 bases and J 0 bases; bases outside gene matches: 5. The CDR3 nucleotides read TGCGCCAGCAGCTTGGCCGGACAGGGTTTCTCTGGAAACACCATATATTTT. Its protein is CASSLAGQGFSGNTIYF.

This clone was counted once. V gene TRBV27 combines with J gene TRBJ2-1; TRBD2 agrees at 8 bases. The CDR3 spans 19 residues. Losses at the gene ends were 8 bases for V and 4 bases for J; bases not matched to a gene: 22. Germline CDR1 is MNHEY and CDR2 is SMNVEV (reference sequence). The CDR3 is CASAKNPRKAGGHYNEQFF. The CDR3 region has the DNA TGTGCCAGCGCTAAAAATCCGCGAAAGGCGGGAGGCCATTACAATGAGCAGTTCTTC.

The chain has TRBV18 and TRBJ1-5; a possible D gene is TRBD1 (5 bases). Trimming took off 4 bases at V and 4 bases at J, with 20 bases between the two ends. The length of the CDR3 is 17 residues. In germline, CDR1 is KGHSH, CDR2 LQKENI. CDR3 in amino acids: CASSHGTNRGGNQPQHF. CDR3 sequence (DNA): TGTGCCAGCTCACACGGGACGAATCGTGGGGGGAATCAGCCCCAGCATTTT. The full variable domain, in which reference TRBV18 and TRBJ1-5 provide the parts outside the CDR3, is NAGVMQNPRHLVRRRGQEARLRCSPMKGHSHVYWYRQLPEEGLKFMVYLQKENIIDESGMPKERFSAEFPKEGPSILRIQQVVRGDSAAYFCASSHGTNRGGNQPQHFGDGTRLSIL.

CDR3 DNA: TGTGCCAGCAGTTCTCGGACAACTACAACAGATACGCAGTATTTT. The encoded protein is CASSSRTTTTDTQYF. V gene TRBV27 combines with J gene TRBJ2-3, with a tentative D call TRBD1 (5 bases). Germline loops: CDR1 MNHEY, CDR2 SMNVEV (reference sequence). With 4 bases removed from V and 3 bases from J, the gap between germline ends came to 14 bases. The CDR3 spans 15 residues.

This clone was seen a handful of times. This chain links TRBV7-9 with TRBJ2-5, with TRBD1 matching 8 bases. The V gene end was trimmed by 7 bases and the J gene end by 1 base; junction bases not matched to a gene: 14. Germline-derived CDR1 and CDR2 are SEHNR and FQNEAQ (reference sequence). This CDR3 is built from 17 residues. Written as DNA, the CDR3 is TGTGCCAGCAACGACATAGGAGCTACAGGGGGCCAAGAGACCCAGTACTTC. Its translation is CASNDIGATGGQETQYF.

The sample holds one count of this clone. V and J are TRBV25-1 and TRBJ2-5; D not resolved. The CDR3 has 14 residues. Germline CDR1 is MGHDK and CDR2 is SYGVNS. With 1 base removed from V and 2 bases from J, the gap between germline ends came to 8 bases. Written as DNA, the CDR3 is TGTGCCAGCAGTGAATTCACCGGGCAAGAGACCCAGTACTTC. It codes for CASSEFTGQETQYF.

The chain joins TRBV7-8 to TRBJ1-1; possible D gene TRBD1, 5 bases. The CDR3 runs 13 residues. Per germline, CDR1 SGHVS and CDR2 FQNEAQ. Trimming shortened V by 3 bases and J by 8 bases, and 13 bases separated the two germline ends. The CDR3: CASSLGGPGEAFF. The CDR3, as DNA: TGTGCCAGCAGCTTGGGGGGACCCGGGGAAGCTTTCTTT.

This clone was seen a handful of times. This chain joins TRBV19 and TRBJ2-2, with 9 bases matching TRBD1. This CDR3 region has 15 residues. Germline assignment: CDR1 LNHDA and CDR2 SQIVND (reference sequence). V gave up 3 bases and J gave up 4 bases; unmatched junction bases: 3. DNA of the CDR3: TGTGCCAGTAGTATCCTACAGGGGGCCACCGGGGAGCTGTTTTTT. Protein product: CASSILQGATGELFF.

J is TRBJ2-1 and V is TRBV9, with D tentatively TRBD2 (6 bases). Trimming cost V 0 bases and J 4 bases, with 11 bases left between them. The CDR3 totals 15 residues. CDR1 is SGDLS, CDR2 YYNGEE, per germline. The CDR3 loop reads CASSVVTSSYNEQFF. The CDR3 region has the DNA TGTGCCAGCAGCGTAGTGACTAGTTCGTACAATGAGCAGTTCTTC. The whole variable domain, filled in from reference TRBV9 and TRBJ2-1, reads DSGVTQTPKHLITATGQRVTLRCSPRSGDLSVYWYQQSLDQGLQFLIQYYNGEERAKGNILERFSAQQFPDLHSELNLSSLELGDSALYFCASSVVTSSYNEQFFGPGTRLTVL.

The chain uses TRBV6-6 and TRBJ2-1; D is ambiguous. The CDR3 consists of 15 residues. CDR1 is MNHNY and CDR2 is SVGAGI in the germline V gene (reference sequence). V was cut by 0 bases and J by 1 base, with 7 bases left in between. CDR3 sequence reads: CASSYSGSSYNEQFF. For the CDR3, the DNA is TGTGCCAGCAGTTACTCGGGCAGTTCCTACAATGAGCAGTTCTTC.

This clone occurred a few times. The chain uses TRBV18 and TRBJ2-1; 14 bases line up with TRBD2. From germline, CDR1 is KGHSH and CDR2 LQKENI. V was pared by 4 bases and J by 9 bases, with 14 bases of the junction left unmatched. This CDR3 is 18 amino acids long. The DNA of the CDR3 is TGTGCCAGCTCACTGATACCTATGACTAGCGGGAGGGATACTGAGCAGTTCTTC. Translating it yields CASSLIPMTSGRDTEQFF.

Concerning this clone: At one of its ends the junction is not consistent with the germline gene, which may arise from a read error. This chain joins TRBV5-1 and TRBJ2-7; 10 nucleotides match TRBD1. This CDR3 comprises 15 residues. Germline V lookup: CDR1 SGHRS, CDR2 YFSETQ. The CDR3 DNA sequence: TGCGCCAGCAGGTACCCCGGGACAGGGGACAACAGAGAGTTCTTC. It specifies CASRYPGTGDNREFF.

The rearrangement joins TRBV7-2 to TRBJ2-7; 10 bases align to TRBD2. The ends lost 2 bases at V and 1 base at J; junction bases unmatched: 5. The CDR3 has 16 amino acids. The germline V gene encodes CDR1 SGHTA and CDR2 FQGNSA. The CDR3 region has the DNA TGTGCCAGCAGCTTAAGTGGGACTAGCGCTTCCTACGAGCAGTACTTC. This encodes CASSLSGTSASYEQYF.

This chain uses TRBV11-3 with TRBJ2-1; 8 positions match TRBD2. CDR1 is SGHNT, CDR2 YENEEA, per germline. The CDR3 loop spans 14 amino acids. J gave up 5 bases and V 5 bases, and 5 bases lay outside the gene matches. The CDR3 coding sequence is TGTGCCAGCAGCCAAACGGGAGGGGACAATGAGCAGTTCTTC. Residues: CASSQTGGDNEQFF.

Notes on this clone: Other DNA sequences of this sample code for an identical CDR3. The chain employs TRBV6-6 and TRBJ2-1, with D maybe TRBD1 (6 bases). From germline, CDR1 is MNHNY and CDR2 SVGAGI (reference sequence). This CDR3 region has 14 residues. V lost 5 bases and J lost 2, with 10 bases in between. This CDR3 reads CASSIQGTYNEQFF. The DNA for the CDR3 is TGTGCCAGCAGTATACAGGGTACCTACAATGAGCAGTTCTTC.

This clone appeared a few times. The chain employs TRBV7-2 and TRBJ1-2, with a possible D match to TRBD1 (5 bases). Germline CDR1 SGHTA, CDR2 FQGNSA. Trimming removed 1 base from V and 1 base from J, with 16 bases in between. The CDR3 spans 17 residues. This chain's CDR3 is CASSLGGYGAGNYGYTF. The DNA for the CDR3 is TGTGCCAGCAGCTTAGGCGGATATGGGGCTGGTAACTATGGCTACACCTTC.

The CDR3 here is CASGLGPGREGYTGELFF. As DNA, the CDR3 is TGTGCTAGTGGTTTGGGCCCGGGCAGGGAAGGGTACACCGGGGAGCTGTTTTTT. The chain links TRBV12-5 to TRBJ2-2; weak D call: TRBD1 (5 bases). The V and J ends lost 1 base and 3 bases respectively, with 18 bases between them. The germline gives CDR1 LGHNT, CDR2 FRNRAP. The CDR3 covers 18 residues.

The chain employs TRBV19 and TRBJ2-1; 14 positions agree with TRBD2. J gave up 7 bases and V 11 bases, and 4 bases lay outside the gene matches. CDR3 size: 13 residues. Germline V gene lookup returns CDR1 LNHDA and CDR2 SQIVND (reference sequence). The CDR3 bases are TGTGCCTGCCGACTAGCGGGAGGGAATGAGCAGTTCTTC. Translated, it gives CACRLAGGNEQFF.

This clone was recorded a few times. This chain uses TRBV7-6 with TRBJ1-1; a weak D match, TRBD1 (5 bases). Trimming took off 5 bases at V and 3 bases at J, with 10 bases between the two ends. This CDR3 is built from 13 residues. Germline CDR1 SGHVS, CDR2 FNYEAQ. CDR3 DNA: TGTGCCAGCAGCAAAGACAGTCACACTGAAGCTTTCTTT. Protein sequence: CASSKDSHTEAFF.

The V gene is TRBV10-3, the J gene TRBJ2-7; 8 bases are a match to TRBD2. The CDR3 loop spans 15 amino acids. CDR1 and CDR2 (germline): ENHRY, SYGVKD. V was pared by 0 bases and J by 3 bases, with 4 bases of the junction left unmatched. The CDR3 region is CAISESAGGGYEQYF. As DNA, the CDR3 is TGTGCCATCAGTGAGTCGGCGGGAGGCGGCTACGAGCAGTACTTC.

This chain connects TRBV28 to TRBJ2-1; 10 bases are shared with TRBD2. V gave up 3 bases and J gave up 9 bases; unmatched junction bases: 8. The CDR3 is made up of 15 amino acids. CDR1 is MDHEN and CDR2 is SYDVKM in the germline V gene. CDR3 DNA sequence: TGTGCCAGCAGTTTTGGAGCGGGAGGGCCCGTTGAGCAGTTCTTC. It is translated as CASSFGAGGPVEQFF.

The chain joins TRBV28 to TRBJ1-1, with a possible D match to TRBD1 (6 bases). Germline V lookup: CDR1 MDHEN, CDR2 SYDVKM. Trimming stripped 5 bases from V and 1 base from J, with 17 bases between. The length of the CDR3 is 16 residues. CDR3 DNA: TGTGCCAGCAGTCCCGGGACAACAACTGCGAACACTGAAGCTTTCTTT. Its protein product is CASSPGTTTANTEAFF.

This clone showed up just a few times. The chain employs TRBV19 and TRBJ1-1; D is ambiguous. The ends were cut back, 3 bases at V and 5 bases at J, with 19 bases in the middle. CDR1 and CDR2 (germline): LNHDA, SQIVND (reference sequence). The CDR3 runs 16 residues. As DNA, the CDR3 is TGTGCCAGTAGTATCCGATTCCTGTTAGGAGGTACTGAAGCTTTCTTT. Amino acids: CASSIRFLLGGTEAFF.

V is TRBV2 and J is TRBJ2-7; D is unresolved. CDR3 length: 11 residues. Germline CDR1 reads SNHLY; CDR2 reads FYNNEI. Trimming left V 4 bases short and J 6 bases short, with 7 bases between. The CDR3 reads CASSAVTEQYF. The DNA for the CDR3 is TGTGCCAGCAGTGCGGTTACCGAGCAGTACTTC.

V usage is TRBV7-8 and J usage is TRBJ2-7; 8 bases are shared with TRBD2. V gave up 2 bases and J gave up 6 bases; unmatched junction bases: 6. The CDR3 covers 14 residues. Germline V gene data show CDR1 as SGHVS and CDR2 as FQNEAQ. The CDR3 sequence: CASSLREGPGEQYF. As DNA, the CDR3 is TGTGCCAGCAGCTTACGGGAGGGCCCGGGCGAGCAGTACTTC.

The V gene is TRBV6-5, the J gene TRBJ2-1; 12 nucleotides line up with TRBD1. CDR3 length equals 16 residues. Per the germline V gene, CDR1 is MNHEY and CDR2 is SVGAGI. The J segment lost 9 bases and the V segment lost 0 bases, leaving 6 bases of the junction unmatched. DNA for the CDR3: TGTGCCAGCAGTTACTCCCTGGGACAGGGGGCCACTGAGCAGTTCTTC. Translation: CASSYSLGQGATEQFF.

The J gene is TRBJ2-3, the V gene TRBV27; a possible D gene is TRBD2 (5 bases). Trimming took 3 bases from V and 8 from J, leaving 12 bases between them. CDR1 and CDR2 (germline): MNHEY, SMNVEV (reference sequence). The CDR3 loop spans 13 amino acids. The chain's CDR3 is CASSFFSSGTQYF. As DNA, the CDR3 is TGTGCCAGCAGTTTCTTCTCCAGCGGTACGCAGTATTTT.

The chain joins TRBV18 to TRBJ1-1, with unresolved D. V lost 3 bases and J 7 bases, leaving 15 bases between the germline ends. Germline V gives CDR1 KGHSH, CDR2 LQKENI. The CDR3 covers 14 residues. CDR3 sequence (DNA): TGTGCCAGCTCACCGGAACTCAGCGGGAGTGAAGCTTTCTTT. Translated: CASSPELSGSEAFF.